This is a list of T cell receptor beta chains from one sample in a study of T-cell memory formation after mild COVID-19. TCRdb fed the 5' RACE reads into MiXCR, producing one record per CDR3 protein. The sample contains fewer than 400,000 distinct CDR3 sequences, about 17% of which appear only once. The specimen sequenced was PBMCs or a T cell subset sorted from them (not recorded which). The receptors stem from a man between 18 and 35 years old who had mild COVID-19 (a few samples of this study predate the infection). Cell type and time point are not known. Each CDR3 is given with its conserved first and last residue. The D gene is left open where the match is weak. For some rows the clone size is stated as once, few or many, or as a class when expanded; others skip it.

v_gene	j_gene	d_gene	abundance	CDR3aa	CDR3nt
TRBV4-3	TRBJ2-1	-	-	CASSPRGEAEQFF	TGCGCCAGCAGCCCCCGGGGCGAGGCTGAGCAGTTCTTC
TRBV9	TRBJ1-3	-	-	CASSVGRAGNTIYF	TGTGCCAGCAGCGTAGGCAGGGCTGGAAACACCATATATTTT
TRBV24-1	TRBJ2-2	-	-	CATSERNTGELFF	TGTGCCACCAGTGAGCGGAACACCGGGGAGCTGTTTTTT
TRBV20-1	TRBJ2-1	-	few	CSARVGGGYNEQFF	TGCAGTGCTAGAGTGGGAGGGGGCTACAATGAGCAGTTCTTC
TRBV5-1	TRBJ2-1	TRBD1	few	CASSEATGGTEQFF	TGCGCCAGCAGCGAGGCGACAGGGGGAACTGAGCAGTTCTTC
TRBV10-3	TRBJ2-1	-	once	CAISATGPKTSNEQFF	TGTGCCATCAGCGCGACAGGTCCAAAGACTTCCAATGAGCAGTTCTTC
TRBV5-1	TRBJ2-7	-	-	CASSTRAYEQYF	TGCGCCAGCAGCACCCGGGCCTACGAGCAGTACTTC
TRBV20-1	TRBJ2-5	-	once	CSAREGVGGVEEETQYF	TGCAGTGCTAGAGAGGGGGTCGGGGGAGTCGAGGAGGAGACCCAGTACTTC
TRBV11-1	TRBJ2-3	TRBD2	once	CASSIELAELTDTQYF	TGTGCCAGCAGCATCGAACTAGCGGAGCTCACAGATACGCAGTATTTT
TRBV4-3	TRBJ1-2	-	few	CASSQDLGTGDNYGYTF	TGCGCCAGCAGCCAAGATCTCGGTACAGGAGATAACTATGGCTACACCTTC
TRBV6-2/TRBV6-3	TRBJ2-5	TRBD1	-	CASTPPPGRGLETQYF	TGTGCCAGCACCCCCCCCCCGGGCAGGGGGCTGGAGACCCAGTACTTC
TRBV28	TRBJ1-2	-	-	CASSLGSGDYGYTF	TGTGCCAGCAGTTTGGGCAGTGGGGACTATGGCTACACCTTC
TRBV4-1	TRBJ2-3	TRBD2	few	CASSGTSGRSTDTQYF	TGCGCCAGCAGCGGTACTAGCGGTCGTAGCACAGATACGCAGTATTTT
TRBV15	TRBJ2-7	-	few	CATSMGQYYEQYF	TGTGCCACCAGCATGGGGCAGTATTACGAGCAGTACTTC
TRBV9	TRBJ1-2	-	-	CASSVGAVNYGYTF	TGTGCCAGCAGCGTAGGGGCAGTTAACTATGGCTACACCTTC
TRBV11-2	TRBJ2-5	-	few	CASSLRSGPRQETQYF	TGTGCCAGCAGCTTAAGGAGCGGACCGAGGCAAGAGACCCAGTACTTC
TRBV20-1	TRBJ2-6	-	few	CSANSGAGGANVLTF	TGCAGTGCAAACTCCGGGGCCGGTGGGGCCAACGTCCTGACTTTC
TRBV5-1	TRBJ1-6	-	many	CASSRDKAYNSPLHF	TGCGCCAGCAGCCGGGACAAAGCCTATAATTCACCCCTCCACTTT
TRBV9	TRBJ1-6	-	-	CASSVGDSPLHF	TGTGCCAGCAGCGTAGGGGATTCACCCCTCCACTTT
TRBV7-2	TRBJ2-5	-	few	CASSNLETQYF	TGTGCCAGCAGCAACTTAGAGACCCAGTACTTC
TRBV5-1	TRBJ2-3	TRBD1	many	CASSLATGGGTDTQYF	TGCGCCAGCAGCTTGGCGACAGGGGGCGGCACAGATACGCAGTATTTT
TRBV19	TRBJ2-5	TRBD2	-	CASSRSGGRETQYF	TGTGCCAGTAGCAGGAGCGGGGGGAGAGAGACCCAGTACTTC
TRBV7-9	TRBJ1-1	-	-	CASSLPQDTEAFF	TGTGCCAGCAGCTTACCCCAGGACACTGAAGCTTTCTTT
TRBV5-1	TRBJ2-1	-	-	CASSLYGHNEQFF	TGCGCCAGCAGCTTGTATGGTCACAATGAGCAGTTCTTC
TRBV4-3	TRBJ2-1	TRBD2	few	CASSQDPLRGGGNEQFF	TGCGCCAGCAGCCAAGATCCCCTACGGGGGGGGGGCAATGAGCAGTTCTTC
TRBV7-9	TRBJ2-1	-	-	CASSRGDYNEQFF	TGTGCCAGCAGTAGAGGAGACTACAATGAGCAGTTCTTC
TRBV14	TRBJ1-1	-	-	CASNRDPSLGAFF	TGTGCCAGCAACCGAGACCCCTCCCTTGGAGCTTTCTTT
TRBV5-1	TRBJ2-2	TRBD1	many	CASSPRQGNTGELFF	TGCGCCAGCAGCCCAAGACAGGGGAACACCGGGGAGCTGTTTTTT
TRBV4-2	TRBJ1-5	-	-	CASSPRSGDQPQHF	TGTGCCAGCAGCCCCCGATCAGGGGATCAGCCCCAGCATTTT
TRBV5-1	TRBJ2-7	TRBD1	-	CASSSDRGWYEQYF	TGCGCCAGCAGCTCGGACAGGGGATGGTACGAGCAGTACTTC
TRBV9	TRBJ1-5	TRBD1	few	CASSGGQGNQPQHF	TGTGCCAGCAGCGGCGGACAGGGCAATCAGCCCCAGCATTTT
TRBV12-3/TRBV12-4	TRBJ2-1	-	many	CASSFSSYNEQFF	TGTGCCAGCAGTTTCAGCTCCTACAATGAGCAGTTCTTC
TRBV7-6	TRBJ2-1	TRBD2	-	CASSPRTSADYNEQFF	TGTGCCAGCAGCCCAAGGACTAGCGCGGACTACAATGAGCAGTTCTTC
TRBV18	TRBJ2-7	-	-	CASSPEADSYEQYF	TGTGCCAGCTCACCGGAGGCAGATTCCTACGAGCAGTACTTC
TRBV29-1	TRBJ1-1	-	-	CSVEYSTEAFF	TGCAGCGTTGAATATAGCACTGAAGCTTTCTTT
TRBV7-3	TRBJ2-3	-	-	CASSSGALGLTDTQYF	TGTGCCAGCAGCTCGGGCGCTTTGGGACTTACAGATACGCAGTATTTT
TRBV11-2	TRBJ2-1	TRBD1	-	CASSLGDRDYNEQFF	TGTGCCAGCAGCTTAGGGGACAGGGACTACAATGAGCAGTTCTTC
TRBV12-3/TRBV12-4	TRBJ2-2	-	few	CASTSTQGPGELFF	TGTGCCAGCACCAGTACACAGGGTCCCGGGGAGCTGTTTTTT
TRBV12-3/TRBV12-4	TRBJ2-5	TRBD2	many	CASSSPVTSGQETQYF	TGTGCCAGCAGTTCGCCCGTGACTAGCGGCCAAGAGACCCAGTACTTC
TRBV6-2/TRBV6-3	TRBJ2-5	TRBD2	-	CASSRIGTSPTETQYF	TGTGCCAGCAGTCGAATTGGGACTAGCCCGACGGAGACCCAGTACTTC
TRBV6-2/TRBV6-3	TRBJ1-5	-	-	CASSYHNQPQHF	TGTGCCAGCAGTTACCACAATCAGCCCCAGCATTTT
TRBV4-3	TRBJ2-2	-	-	CASSHSGAAGELFF	TGCGCCAGCAGCCATTCAGGGGCGGCCGGGGAGCTGTTTTTT
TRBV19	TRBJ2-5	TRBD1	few	CASSRGYRGIRETQYF	TGTGCCAGTAGTAGGGGTTACAGGGGAATTAGGGAGACCCAGTACTTC
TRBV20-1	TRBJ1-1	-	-	CSARDPGRESGNTEAFF	TGCAGTGCTAGAGACCCCGGAAGGGAGAGCGGAAACACTGAAGCTTTCTTT
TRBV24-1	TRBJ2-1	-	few	CATSDAAGSSYNEQFF	TGTGCCACCAGTGACGCTGCAGGGAGCTCCTACAATGAGCAGTTCTTC
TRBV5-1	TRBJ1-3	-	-	CASSFSAGPSGNTIYF	TGCGCCAGCAGCTTTTCCGCAGGCCCCTCTGGAAACACCATATATTTT
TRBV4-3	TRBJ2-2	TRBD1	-	CASSLLPKAWTGRRPNTGELFF	TGCGCCAGCAGCCTTCTACCCAAAGCGTGGACAGGGCGACGGCCGAACACCGGGGAGCTGTTTTTT
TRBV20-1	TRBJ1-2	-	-	CSARDLVGQGWYGYTF	TGCAGTGCTAGAGATTTGGTAGGGCAGGGTTGGTATGGCTACACCTTC
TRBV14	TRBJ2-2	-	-	CASSRIGSIFTGELFF	TGTGCCAGCAGCCGTATCGGGTCAATCTTCACCGGGGAGCTGTTTTTT
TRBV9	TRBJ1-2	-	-	CASSEGPHPNYGYTF	TGTGCCAGCAGCGAGGGACCCCACCCTAACTATGGCTACACCTTC
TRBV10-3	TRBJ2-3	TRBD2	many	CAISDHGLAGAGGDTQYF	TGTGCCATCAGTGATCACGGACTAGCGGGGGCCGGGGGAGATACGCAGTATTTT